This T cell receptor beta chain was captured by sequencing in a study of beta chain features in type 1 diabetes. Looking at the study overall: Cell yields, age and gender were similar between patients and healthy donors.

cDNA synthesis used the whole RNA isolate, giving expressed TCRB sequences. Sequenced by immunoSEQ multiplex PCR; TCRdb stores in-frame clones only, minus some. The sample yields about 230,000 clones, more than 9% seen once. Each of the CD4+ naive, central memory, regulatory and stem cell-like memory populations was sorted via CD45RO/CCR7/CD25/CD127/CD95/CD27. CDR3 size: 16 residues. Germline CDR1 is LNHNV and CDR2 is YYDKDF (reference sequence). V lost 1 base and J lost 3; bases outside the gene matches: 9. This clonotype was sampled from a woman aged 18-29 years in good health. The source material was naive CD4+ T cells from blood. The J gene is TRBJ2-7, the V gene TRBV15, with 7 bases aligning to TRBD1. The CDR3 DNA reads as TGTGCCACCAGCAGAGTTTTCAGGACAGGAGGCTACGAGCAGTACTTC. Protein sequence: CATSRVFRTGGYEQYF.